Listed below are T cell receptor beta chains from one sample, sequenced in a study of cytomegalovirus exposure and HLA in healthy donors. Repertoires were generated with immunoSEQ multiplex PCR, while TCRdb's copy carries only in-frame clones and drops some. This sample has about 130,000 clones, with around four fifths found just once. Material: PBMCs. Receptors originate from a human donor in good health. Each CDR3 is given with its conserved first and last residue. Fields, in order: D gene, V gene, CDR3 length, J gene, clone size, CDR3 protein, CDR3 DNA. D genes are given only for firm matches. The size of a clone is reported for some rows only, either as once, few or many, or as a class for expanded clones.

D: TRBD1; V: TRBV7-2; length: 16; J: TRBJ1-6; size: few; CDR3: CASSPNGQGANSPLHF; DNA: TGTGCCAGCAGCCCGAACGGACAGGGGGCGAATTCACCCCTCCACTTT
D: .; V: TRBV5-6; length: 14; J: TRBJ1-1; size: .; CDR3: CASSLRWSGTEAFF; DNA: TGTGCCAGCAGCCTCCGGTGGTCCGGCACTGAAGCTTTCTTT
D: .; V: TRBV27; length: 16; J: TRBJ2-3; size: once; CDR3: CASSLITGNEADTQYF; DNA: TGTGCCAGCAGTTTAATAACAGGAAACGAGGCAGATACGCAGTATTTT
D: .; V: TRBV7-6; length: 18; J: TRBJ1-6; size: .; CDR3: CASSLATTAGMGNSPLHF; DNA: TGTGCCAGCAGCTTAGCGACAACGGCCGGGATGGGGAATTCACCCCTCCACTTT
D: TRBD2; V: TRBV4-2; length: 18; J: TRBJ2-3; size: few; CDR3: CASSQDWGRLAMPDTQYF; DNA: TGTGCCAGCAGCCAAGATTGGGGGCGACTAGCGATGCCGGATACGCAGTATTTT
D: TRBD1; V: TRBV11-3; length: 13; J: TRBJ1-1; size: .; CDR3: CASSSQGGTEAFF; DNA: TGTGCCAGCAGCTCACAGGGGGGAACTGAAGCTTTCTTT
D: .; V: TRBV19; length: 13; J: TRBJ1-1; size: .; CDR3: CASSSTVNTEAFF; DNA: TGTGCCAGTAGTTCGACTGTGAACACTGAAGCTTTCTTT
D: .; V: TRBV4-1; length: 18; J: TRBJ2-3; size: .; CDR3: CASSRGVGELALTDTQYF; DNA: TGCGCCAGCAGCCGCGGGGTCGGGGAACTAGCCCTCACAGATACGCAGTATTTT
D: .; V: TRBV7-2; length: 14; J: TRBJ1-1; size: .; CDR3: CASSLNPTRTEAFF; DNA: TGTGCCAGCAGCCTGAACCCGACGAGGACTGAAGCTTTCTTT
D: .; V: TRBV11-2; length: 17; J: TRBJ2-4; size: .; CDR3: CASSFINSITDSGIQYF; DNA: TGTGCCAGCAGCTTCATCAACTCAATCACAGATTCAGGCATTCAGTACTTC
D: TRBD1; V: TRBV5-6; length: 14; J: TRBJ1-3; size: .; CDR3: CASSLGQGSNTIYF; DNA: TGTGCCAGCAGCTTGGGACAGGGATCGAACACCATATATTTT
D: .; V: TRBV18; length: 14; J: TRBJ2-7; size: .; CDR3: CASSPSGSSYEQYF; DNA: TGTGCCAGCTCACCTTCTGGGAGCTCCTACGAGCAGTACTTC
D: TRBD1; V: TRBV7-9; length: 15; J: TRBJ1-1; size: .; CDR3: CASSSRQGSGTEAFF; DNA: TGTGCCAGCAGCTCCAGACAGGGTTCGGGCACTGAAGCTTTCTTT
D: .; V: TRBV4-3; length: 13; J: TRBJ1-4; size: once; CDR3: CASSLLLVEKLFF; DNA: TGCGCCAGCAGCCTATTACTCGTGGAAAAACTGTTTTTT
D: .; V: TRBV6-1; length: 14; J: TRBJ1-3; size: .; CDR3: CASQGGDTGNTIYF; DNA: TGTGCCAGCCAGGGCGGGGATACTGGAAACACCATATATTTT
D: .; V: TRBV10-1; length: 15; J: TRBJ2-1; size: .; CDR3: CASSESQGGGNEQFF; DNA: TGCGCCAGCAGTGAGTCCCAGGGAGGTGGTAATGAGCAGTTCTTC
D: .; V: TRBV4-1; length: 16; J: TRBJ2-2; size: .; CDR3: CASSRVQGLSTGELFF; DNA: TGCGCCAGCAGCCGCGTACAGGGTCTGTCGACCGGGGAGCTGTTTTTT
D: TRBD1; V: TRBV11-2; length: 18; J: TRBJ2-6; size: .; CDR3: CASSLLAGGSLGANVLTF; DNA: TGTGCCAGCAGCTTATTGGCAGGGGGCTCTTTAGGGGCCAACGTCCTGACTTTC
D: .; V: TRBV2; length: 14; J: TRBJ1-5; size: .; CDR3: CASLREYSNQPQHF; DNA: TGTGCCAGCTTAAGGGAGTATAGCAATCAGCCCCAGCATTTT
D: .; V: TRBV28; length: 15; J: TRBJ2-2; size: .; CDR3: CASSLTDSTTGELFF; DNA: TGTGCCAGCAGTTTAACGGACAGTACCACCGGGGAGCTGTTTTTT
D: TRBD2; V: TRBV6-5; length: 15; J: TRBJ2-5; size: .; CDR3: CASSLGLAVQETQYF; DNA: TGTGCCAGCAGCCTGGGACTAGCTGTCCAAGAGACCCAGTACTTC
D: .; V: TRBV11-2; length: 14; J: TRBJ1-1; size: .; CDR3: CASSEYRVGTEAFF; DNA: TGTGCCAGCAGCGAATACAGGGTTGGAACTGAAGCTTTCTTT
D: .; V: TRBV10-2; length: 15; J: TRBJ2-2; size: .; CDR3: CASTPRDANTGELFF; DNA: TGCGCCAGCACCCCGAGGGATGCGAACACCGGGGAGCTGTTTTTT
D: TRBD1; V: TRBV9; length: 16; J: TRBJ2-7; size: .; CDR3: CASSVTGAERSYEQYF; DNA: TGTGCCAGCAGCGTGACAGGGGCTGAAAGATCCTACGAGCAGTACTTC
D: TRBD2; V: TRBV6-5; length: 13; J: TRBJ2-5; size: .; CDR3: CASSVTSVETQYF; DNA: TGTGCCAGCAGTGTTACTAGCGTAGAGACCCAGTACTTC
D: TRBD1; V: TRBV6-5; length: 14; J: TRBJ1-4; size: .; CDR3: CASSYGTGLEKLFF; DNA: TGTGCCAGCAGTTACGGGACAGGGTTAGAAAAACTGTTTTTT
D: .; V: TRBV5-1; length: 14; J: TRBJ2-3; size: few; CDR3: CASSFGENTDTQYF; DNA: TGCGCCAGCAGCTTCGGGGAAAACACAGATACGCAGTATTTT
D: .; V: TRBV9; length: 15; J: TRBJ2-2; size: .; CDR3: CASTGGTHRTGELFF; DNA: TGTGCCAGCACCGGGGGGACACATAGGACCGGGGAGCTGTTTTTT
D: TRBD1; V: TRBV5-4; length: 15; J: TRBJ1-3; size: once; CDR3: CASSEDRASGNTIYF; DNA: TGTGCCAGCAGCGAAGACAGGGCATCTGGAAACACCATATATTTT
D: TRBD2; V: TRBV27; length: 16; J: TRBJ2-3; size: .; CDR3: CASSLTSGVYTDTQYF; DNA: TGTGCCAGCAGTCTTACTAGCGGGGTTTACACAGATACGCAGTATTTT
D: .; V: TRBV6-5; length: 15; J: TRBJ2-7; size: few; CDR3: CASSEQTGPPNEQYF; DNA: TGTGCCAGCAGCGAACAGACAGGACCCCCCAACGAGCAGTACTTC
D: .; V: TRBV19; length: 11; J: TRBJ1-2; size: .; CDR3: CASTIGYGYTF; DNA: TGTGCCAGTACCATCGGCTATGGCTACACCTTC
D: TRBD1; V: TRBV5-8; length: 13; J: TRBJ1-2; size: .; CDR3: CASIQGGYYGYTF; DNA: TGTGCCAGCATCCAAGGGGGCTACTATGGCTACACCTTC
D: TRBD1; V: TRBV7-6; length: 15; J: TRBJ2-7; size: once; CDR3: CASSPGQKSSYEQYF; DNA: TGTGCCAGCAGCCCGGGACAGAAGAGCTCCTACGAGCAGTACTTC
D: .; V: TRBV6-5; length: 15; J: TRBJ2-5; size: .; CDR3: CASSGLGGLGETQYF; DNA: TGTGCCAGCAGTGGGCTCGGGGGGCTCGGGGAGACCCAGTACTTC
D: .; V: TRBV29-1; length: 11; J: TRBJ1-1; size: .; CDR3: CSVEAGIEAFF; DNA: TGCAGCGTTGAAGCAGGTATTGAAGCTTTCTTT
D: .; V: TRBV5-6; length: 13; J: TRBJ1-5; size: .; CDR3: CASSLDSGQPQHF; DNA: TGTGCCAGCAGCTTGGACAGTGGCCAGCCCCAGCATTTT
D: TRBD2; V: TRBV7-3; length: 15; J: TRBJ2-3; size: once; CDR3: CASSPGTSGAGTQYF; DNA: TGTGCCAGCAGCCCCGGGACTAGCGGGGCAGGTACGCAGTATTTT
D: TRBD1; V: TRBV7-8; length: 16; J: TRBJ2-1; size: .; CDR3: CASSPRRDRGSNEQFF; DNA: TGTGCCAGCAGCCCCCGACGGGACAGGGGATCGAATGAGCAGTTCTTC
D: .; V: TRBV7-2; length: 18; J: TRBJ1-6; size: .; CDR3: CASSFGQGSSSYNSPLHF; DNA: .
D: .; V: TRBV2; length: 14; J: TRBJ2-7; size: once; CDR3: CASSRQAAGYEQYF; DNA: TGTGCCAGCAGTCGACAGGCCGCGGGCTACGAGCAGTACTTC
D: TRBD1; V: TRBV10-1; length: 19; J: TRBJ1-1; size: once; CDR3: CASKRVLVEGATENTEAFF; DNA: TGCGCCAGCAAGAGGGTCCTGGTTGAGGGGGCTACGGAGAACACTGAAGCTTTCTTT
D: .; V: TRBV4-2; length: 14; J: TRBJ2-1; size: once; CDR3: CASSLSVLANEQFF; DNA: TGTGCCAGCAGCCTCAGTGTTTTGGCCAATGAGCAGTTCTTC
D: .; V: TRBV13; length: 14; J: TRBJ1-2; size: .; CDR3: CASSLETEERGYTF; DNA: TGTGCCAGCAGCTTAGAGACAGAGGAACGTGGCTACACCTTC
D: .; V: TRBV25-1; length: 13; J: TRBJ1-2; size: .; CDR3: CASSEYFSYGYTF; DNA: TGTGCCAGCAGTGAATACTTCTCCTATGGCTACACCTTC
D: .; V: TRBV7-9; length: 14; J: TRBJ2-7; size: .; CDR3: CASSLVMGASEQYF; DNA: TGTGCCAGCAGCTTAGTTATGGGAGCGAGCGAGCAGTACTTC
D: .; V: TRBV19; length: 14; J: TRBJ1-6; size: .; CDR3: CASSTVGDNSPLHF; DNA: TGTGCCAGTAGTACGGTAGGGGATAATTCACCCCTCCACTTT
D: .; V: TRBV2; length: 15; J: TRBJ2-1; size: .; CDR3: CASSRTVGGYNEQFF; DNA: TGTGCCAGCAGTAGGACAGTTGGGGGATACAATGAGCAGTTCTTC
D: .; V: TRBV7-9; length: 13; J: TRBJ2-7; size: .; CDR3: CASSFPGVGEQYF; DNA: TGTGCCAGCAGCTTCCCCGGGGTTGGCGAGCAGTACTTC
D: .; V: TRBV19; length: 11; J: TRBJ2-6; size: .; CDR3: CASSFGDVLTF; DNA: TGTGCCAGTAGTTTCGGGGACGTCCTGACTTTC
D: .; V: TRBV2; length: 10; J: TRBJ2-5; size: .; CDR3: CASSRETQYF; DNA: TGTGCCAGCAGTCGGGAGACCCAGTACTTC
D: .; V: TRBV7-3; length: 16; J: TRBJ2-3; size: .; CDR3: CASSLLAGTSTDTQYF; DNA: TGTGCCAGCAGCTTACTGGCGGGGACTAGCACAGATACGCAGTATTTT
D: TRBD2; V: TRBV6-5; length: 13; J: TRBJ2-7; size: .; CDR3: CASFRGGPYEQYF; DNA: TGTGCCAGCTTCCGGGGGGGGCCCTACGAGCAGTACTTC
D: TRBD1; V: TRBV6-5; length: 13; J: TRBJ1-1; size: .; CDR3: CASRRQGGTEAFF; DNA: TGTGCCAGCAGGAGACAGGGTGGCACTGAAGCTTTCTTT